These 12 T cell receptor beta chains originate from one sample sequenced in a study of T-cell reconstitution after alpha-beta-depleted transplantation in children. Unique molecular identifiers featured in how the TCRbeta library was prepared. TCRdb itself ran the PCR reads through MiXCR, one entry per CDR3 protein. The table includes under 250,000 distinct CDR3 sequences, roughly 25% detected once. Here the sequenced sample was PBMCs, mostly from graft donor cells, taken 360 days after TCRalphabeta/CD19-depleted stem cell transplant. The receptors derive from a female patient aged 2-10 years who had a stem cell transplant for congenital amegakaryocytic thrombocytopenia, so the T cells may come from the graft donor.

There are many counts of this clonotype. V usage is TRBV29-1 and J usage is TRBJ2-7; D is perhaps TRBD1 or TRBD2 (5 bases each). Looked up from germline, CDR1 is SQVTM and CDR2 is ANQGSEA. Trimming cost V 4 bases and J 0 bases, with 13 bases left between them. This CDR3 has 14 amino acids. This chain's CDR3 is CSVVASGPSYEQYF. The CDR3, as DNA: TGCAGCGTTGTTGCTTCGGGGCCCTCCTACGAGCAGTACTTC.

This rearrangement joins TRBV7-2 to TRBJ1-4; a possible D gene is TRBD1 (6 bases). The V end was cut by 4 bases, the J end by 5 bases, with 11 bases between. CDR3 length: 14 amino acids. Per germline, CDR1 SGHTA and CDR2 FQGNSA. In DNA, the CDR3 is TGTGCCAGCAGCTCACAGGGTTTCAATGAAAAACTGTTTTTT. Translation gives CASSSQGFNEKLFF.

CDR3: CASSQGNRLISYNEQFF. The CDR3, as DNA: TGCGCCAGCAGCCAAGGGAACAGGTTGATTTCCTACAATGAGCAGTTCTTC. This chain uses TRBV4-3 with TRBJ2-1; D possibly corresponds to TRBD1 (5 bases). Germline V gives CDR1 LGHNA, CDR2 YSLEER. The CDR3 consists of 17 residues. Trimming pared 1 base from V and 1 base from J, leaving 14 bases between.

This clonotype was seen ten or more times. The rearrangement links TRBV6-4 to TRBJ2-1; D unclear. The CDR3 contains 14 residues. Germline V gives CDR1 MRHNA, CDR2 SNTAGT. Trimming left V 0 bases short and J 3 bases short, with 6 bases between. CDR3 nucleotides: TGTGCCAGCAGTGACTCCCCAGGCTACAATGAGCAGTTCTTC. Its translation is CASSDSPGYNEQFF.

V usage is TRBV2 and J usage is TRBJ1-2; D gene ambiguous. The CDR3 contains 13 residues. Per germline, CDR1 SNHLY and CDR2 FYNNEI. Deletions cut 3 bases from V and 4 bases from J, with 9 bases between. CDR3 amino acids: CASSESALYGYTF. The CDR3 DNA sequence: TGTGCCAGCAGTGAGTCAGCCCTCTATGGCTACACCTTC.

This chain connects TRBV3-1 to TRBJ2-2; 9 nucleotides align to TRBD2. Germline CDR1 reads LGHDT; CDR2 reads YNNKEL (reference sequence). V lost 0 bases, J lost 6 bases, and 8 bases stayed unmatched. The CDR3 has 17 amino acids. DNA of the CDR3: TGTGCCAGCAGCCAAGAGCGATCAAAGCGGGAGGCCGGGGAGCTGTTTTTT. Amino acids: CASSQERSKREAGELFF.

This chain joins TRBV12-3 or TRBV12-4 and TRBJ2-5, with TRBD1 matching 8 bases. The CDR3 is made up of 14 amino acids. V lost 10 bases and J lost 4; bases outside the gene matches: 11. CDR3 coding DNA: TGTGCCACCAAAAAGGACAGGGTAGTAGAGACCCAGTACTTC. This codes for CATKKDRVVETQYF.

This clonotype was seen many times. The rearrangement joins TRBV4-2 to TRBJ2-3; 7 bases fit TRBD2. The CDR3 has 16 amino acids. The J segment lost 4 bases and the V segment lost 0 bases, leaving 7 bases of the junction unmatched. Germline assignment: CDR1 LGHNA and CDR2 YNFKEQ. DNA for the CDR3: TGTGCCAGCAGCCAAGAAGGCGGGAGTGGAGCAGATACGCAGTATTTT. It encodes CASSQEGGSGADTQYF.

The table lists this clonotype with a few counts. The CDR3 here is CASLPGGRLAGSNANEQFF. In nucleotides, the CDR3 is TGTGCCAGCCTCCCGGGGGGAAGACTAGCGGGGTCAAACGCCAATGAGCAGTTCTTC. V and J are TRBV28 and TRBJ2-1, with 11 bases lining up with TRBD2. Trimming took 8 bases from V and 6 from J; bases not matched to a gene: 21. The CDR3 has 19 amino acids. Germline V CDR1 and CDR2: MDHEN, SYDVKM.

The V gene is TRBV14, the J gene TRBJ2-5; TRBD1 matches 8 bases. The CDR3 is 15 residues long. V gave up 5 bases and J gave up 5 bases; unmatched junction bases: 10. Per germline, CDR1 SGHDN and CDR2 FVKESK. CDR3 loop: CASSYKGQGWETQYF. The CDR3 nucleotides read TGTGCCAGCAGCTATAAAGGACAGGGATGGGAGACCCAGTACTTC.

The chain employs TRBV2 and TRBJ2-3; 8 bases fit TRBD2. J gave up 2 bases and V 4 bases, and 5 bases lay outside the gene matches. This CDR3 has 15 residues. Per the germline V gene, CDR1 is SNHLY and CDR2 is FYNNEI. The CDR3 region is CASSVMRGATDTQYF. CDR3 bases: TGTGCCAGCAGTGTGATGCGGGGGGCCACAGATACGCAGTATTTT.

This clonotype appeared many times. The chain is built from TRBV7-6 and TRBJ2-1, with D perhaps matching TRBD1 or TRBD2 (5 bases each). The germline V and J ends were trimmed by 0 bases and 5 bases, with 11 bases remaining between them. The CDR3 is 15 amino acids. Germline-derived CDR1 and CDR2 are SGHVS and FNYEAQ. The CDR3 DNA reads as TGTGCCAGCAGCTTAGCGAGGGGAAGGGACAATGAGCAGTTCTTC. Its translation: CASSLARGRDNEQFF.